The rows below give T cell receptor beta chains drawn from one sample of a study of OX40 agonist ivuxolimab in advanced cancers. Some clones are missing from TCRdb's copy, which holds only in-frame ones; the method was immunoSEQ multiplex PCR. The sample carries around 45,000 clones, 65% to 90% recorded once. Sequences were derived from CD4+ or CD8+ T cells sorted from blood, sampled in a trial of the OX40 agonist ivuxolimab. These receptors came from an adult with an advanced solid tumor such as melanoma, head and neck, liver or kidney cancer. The conserved cysteine and the conserved F or W are not part of the CDR3 here. The order of the fields is clone size, J gene, V gene, CDR3 protein. A row's size may be missing; if present it is once, few, many or a size class.

>-|TRBJ1-2|TRBV2
ASSSTGGGYGYT
>few|TRBJ1-1|TRBV12-5
ASGTRTGGLTEAF
>-|TRBJ2-1|TRBV5-1
ATSEGTGGFNEQF
>few|TRBJ1-4|TRBV19
ASSGAGHAATNEKLF
>-|TRBJ1-1|TRBV5-1
ASSLKTGGNTEAF
>-|TRBJ2-1|TRBV7-3
ASSFSGNEQF
>-|TRBJ1-1|TRBV5-8
ASSLPGTVKAF
>-|TRBJ2-2|TRBV4-1
ASSQDPGGAGTGELF
>-|TRBJ1-1|TRBV5-1
ASSRDRVNTEAF
>few|TRBJ2-7|TRBV19
ASSIGAAYEQY
>-|TRBJ1-4|TRBV5-6
ASSLGLTPTNEKLF
>-|TRBJ1-5|TRBV6-5
ASSYSIREPQH
>once|TRBJ2-3|TRBV19
ASNGGGDTQY
>-|TRBJ2-7|TRBV9
ASSVGNEQY
>few|TRBJ2-2|TRBV6-6
ASSYKGTNTGELF
>once|TRBJ1-3|TRBV4-1
ASSHQRDSGSGNTIY
>-|TRBJ2-7|TRBV7-6
ASSFSGTYEQY
>-|TRBJ2-1|TRBV6-4
ASSLSGRLGNEQF
>-|TRBJ1-1|TRBV4-3
ASSQVLAGALGAF
>once|TRBJ1-1|TRBV7-2
ASSLVAGTGAEAF
>-|TRBJ1-2|TRBV11-2
ASSQDGNYGYT
>-|TRBJ1-4|TRBV21-1
ASSERQSNNEKLF
>-|TRBJ2-7|TRBV15
ATSREGQGAVFSYEQY
>-|TRBJ2-5|TRBV11-2
ASSFVGETQY
>once|TRBJ1-1|TRBV30
AWKGEGVYTEAF
>-|TRBJ2-3|TRBV7-9
ASSSSPPSLSTDTQY
>-|TRBJ1-6|TRBV6-5
ASSPETGPSSALH
>-|TRBJ2-3|TRBV7-9
ASSPAGLGNHLTDTQY
>-|TRBJ2-5|TRBV19
ASSTATSGETQY
>-|TRBJ1-5|TRBV7-2
ASSFGTGSNQPQH
>-|TRBJ2-1|TRBV2
ASTYLLYNEQF
>-|TRBJ1-1|TRBV2
ASRQTGVTEAF
>-|TRBJ2-3|TRBV18
ASSPLMTSGTDTQY
>-|TRBJ2-3|TRBV7-2
ASSLAQQGFNTQY
>-|TRBJ1-6|TRBV7-9
ASSLPALSSYNSPLH
>-|TRBJ2-7|TRBV7-9
ASRPGQAFSYEQY
>few|TRBJ2-7|TRBV5-6
ASSRQDPKQY
>-|TRBJ2-2|TRBV4-3
ASSQDLQGGSRELF
>-|TRBJ2-3|TRBV19
ASSITGGGPTDTQY
>-|TRBJ2-2|TRBV7-2
ASSLVAGGTGELF
>-|TRBJ2-1|TRBV19
ASRTLGTSGNHNEQF
>-|TRBJ2-2|TRBV5-8
ASSLIAGERYTGELF
>-|TRBJ1-5|TRBV2
ASSDGPDPNQPQH
>once|TRBJ2-7|TRBV18
ASSPETLGYEQY
>-|TRBJ2-7|TRBV6-5
ASSWGPSYEQY
>-|TRBJ2-3|TRBV4-2
ASSQDPTSGGAADTQY
>-|TRBJ2-1|TRBV2
ASFGSPYNEQF
>-|TRBJ1-1|TRBV6-4
ASSRGGTNTEAF
>-|TRBJ1-6|TRBV7-2
ASSLTGINSPLH
>-|TRBJ2-7|TRBV7-2
ASSLGGGGPSYEQY
>-|TRBJ2-3|TRBV6-1
ASSEGTSGRGYTQY
>once|TRBJ2-3|TRBV2
ASSEKGHGSLADTQY
>-|TRBJ2-3|TRBV27
ASSRTGDSLYTQY
>-|TRBJ2-7|TRBV7-2
ASSQERTSVYEQY
>-|TRBJ2-1|TRBV6-4
ASSSLGVGSNEQF
>-|-|TRBV10-2
ASSLLEGYEQY
>-|TRBJ2-3|TRBV7-9
ASSTGTSEASTDTQY
>-|TRBJ2-4|TRBV6-1
ASSEGGARAKNIQY